Below, 9 T cell receptor beta chains from the same sample are listed, as sequenced in a study of cytomegalovirus exposure and HLA in healthy donors. PCR involved 60 Vbeta and 13 Jbeta primers. Assay used: immunoSEQ multiplex PCR; TCRdb lists only in-frame clones, some missing. The sample comprises about 130,000 clones, 70% to 85% of which are singletons, and around 2.5% rests with the top ten. Specimen: PBMCs. These receptors all come from a boy aged 2-9 years in good health and CMV-seronegative.

The chain is built from TRBV7-9 and TRBJ2-3, with 8 positions matching TRBD1. V shed 1 base and J 4 bases; nucleotides not matched to a gene: 4. In germline, CDR1 is SEHNR, CDR2 FQNEAQ (reference sequence). This CDR3 has 15 amino acids. CDR3 sequence: CASSLGTGRPDTQYF. The DNA of the CDR3 is TGTGCCAGCAGCTTAGGGACAGGGAGGCCAGATACGCAGTATTTT.

The rearrangement links TRBV5-1 to TRBJ1-1, with TRBD1 identical over 9 bases. Germline V gene data show CDR1 as SGHRS and CDR2 as YFSETQ. J lost 8 bases, V lost 4 bases, and 12 bases had no gene match. This CDR3 has 15 amino acids. The CDR3 sequence: CASSALNIDRGEAFF. CDR3 nucleotide sequence: TGCGCCAGCAGCGCCCTCAACATCGACAGGGGGGAAGCTTTCTTT.

As to this clone: At one end, the junction sequence differs from germline, possibly due to a read error. V gene TRBV5-1 combines with J gene TRBJ1-2; D possibly corresponds to TRBD1 (6 bases). Germline-derived CDR1 and CDR2 are SGHRS and YFSETQ. This CDR3 is 14 amino acids long. The CDR3 DNA reads as TGCGCCAGCAGCTCCGGACAGCGGTCCTATGGCCACACCTTC. This codes for CASSSGQRSYGHTF.

The chain's CDR3 is CASSLTEGANSPLHF. DNA for the CDR3: TGTGCCAGCAGCTTAACGGAGGGGGCCAATTCACCCCTCCACTTT. The V call is TRBV5-6, the J call TRBJ1-6; TRBD1 agrees at 7 bases. CDR1 is SGHDT and CDR2 is YYEEEE in the germline V gene. V dropped 2 bases and J dropped 7; count of bases not matched to a gene: 6. This CDR3 is 15 amino acids long.

This clone has more than one count but fewer than ten. The rearrangement uses TRBV7-9 and TRBJ1-1; D is ambiguous. With 5 bases removed from V and 3 bases from J, the gap between germline ends came to 16 bases. From germline, CDR1 is SEHNR and CDR2 FQNEAQ (reference sequence). The CDR3 is 15 residues long. This CDR3 is CASSLDGGTYTEAFF. As DNA, the CDR3 is TGTGCCAGCAGCCTCGACGGAGGTACATACACTGAAGCTTTCTTT.

V gene TRBV7-9 combines with J gene TRBJ2-1; 7 positions match TRBD1. Germline V CDR1 and CDR2: SEHNR, FQNEAQ (reference sequence). This CDR3 contains 16 residues. The V gene end was trimmed by 6 bases and the J gene end by 4 bases; junction bases not matched to a gene: 12. The CDR3 coding sequence is TGTGCCAGCAGACCCCCCCGGGACAGCGCTTACAATGAGCAGTTCTTC. It yields the protein CASRPPRDSAYNEQFF.

The chain is built from TRBV30 and TRBJ2-6, with 8 bases aligning to TRBD2. Germline V CDR1 and CDR2: GTSNPN, SVGIG (reference sequence). The CDR3 is 18 residues long. The junction had 11 bases not matched to a gene; V was cut back by 4 bases and J by 0 bases. CDR3 DNA sequence: TGTGCCTGGATCCCGGGACTAGTCCCAAGCTCTGGGGCCAACGTCCTGACTTTC. This sequence encodes CAWIPGLVPSSGANVLTF. Complete variable domain (other parts from reference TRBV30 and TRBJ2-6): SQTIHQWPATLVQPVGSPLSLECTVEGTSNPNLYWYRQAAGRGLQLLFYSVGIGQISSEVPQNLSASRPQDRQFILSSKKLLLSDSGFYLCAWIPGLVPSSGANVLTFGAGSRLTVL.

The rearrangement joins TRBV9 to TRBJ2-7, with D possibly TRBD1 on 6 matching bases. V was cut by 4 bases and J by 10 bases, with 9 bases left in between. From germline, CDR1 is SGDLS and CDR2 YYNGEE. This CDR3 comprises 10 residues. For the CDR3, the DNA is TGTGCCAGCAGCTCAGGGGACCAGTACGTC. Translated, it gives CASSSGDQYV.

The chain links TRBV11-2 to TRBJ1-2; D is unresolved. CDR1 and CDR2 (germline): SGHAT, FQNNGV. The CDR3 contains 13 residues. V lost 4 bases and J lost 7, with 13 bases in between. The chain's CDR3 is CASSSKGSGGYTF. The CDR3, as DNA: TGTGCCAGCAGCTCGAAAGGGAGCGGTGGCTACACCTTC.